One TCR beta chain is described in this entry. Some clones are missing from TCRdb's copy, which holds only in-frame ones; the method was immunoSEQ multiplex PCR. Among more than 80,000 clones listed, approximately 85% were seen once. V lost 1 base and J lost 0; bases outside the gene matches: 9. The CDR3 loop spans 18 amino acids. Germline CDR1 SGHTA, CDR2 FQGNSA. The data are from a study of blood T cell repertoires in COVID-19. V usage is TRBV7-2 and J usage is TRBJ2-7; 10 bases are a match to TRBD2. What was sequenced was peripheral blood. This TCR came from an elderly woman with COVID-19, enrolled during active disease. The CDR3 protein is CASSLGLAGAVSSYEQYF. CDR3 coding DNA: TGTGCCAGCAGCTTAGGGCTAGCGGGGGCCGTGAGCTCCTACGAGCAGTACTTC. Using reference TRBV7-2 and TRBJ2-7 for the parts outside the CDR3, the full variable domain is GAGVSQSPSNKVTEKGKDVELRCDPISGHTALYWYRQSLGQGLEFLIYFQGNSAPDKSGLPSDRFSAERTGGSVSTLTIQRTQQEDSAVYLCASSLGLAGAVSSYEQYFGPGTRLTVT.